The rows below give T cell receptor beta chains drawn from one sample of a study of cytomegalovirus exposure and HLA in healthy donors. Data came from immunoSEQ multiplex PCR; TCRdb stores just in-frame clones and leaves some out. The table shows over 85,000 clones, with 89% occurring only once. Material: PBMCs. These receptors originate from a woman between 18 and 30 years old in good health and CMV-seronegative. The CDR3 runs from the conserved cysteine through the conserved F or W. A D gene is named only where the DNA matches it firmly. Clone size is given for some rows only: seen once, a few or many times, or a class if the clone is expanded.

d_call: TRBD1
clone_size: once
j_call: TRBJ2-3
v_call: TRBV19
cdr3_aa: CASSFRQGTDTQYF
cdr3_nt: TGTGCCAGTAGTTTCCGACAGGGTACAGATACGCAGTATTTT

d_call: TRBD2
clone_size: NA
j_call: TRBJ2-2
v_call: TRBV6-4
cdr3_aa: CASSPGTSGTGELFF
cdr3_nt: TGTGCCAGCAGTCCCGGGACTAGCGGGACCGGGGAGCTGTTTTTT

d_call: TRBD1
clone_size: NA
j_call: TRBJ1-5
v_call: TRBV7-9
cdr3_aa: CASSSGTGFNQPQHF
cdr3_nt: TGTGCCAGCAGCTCTGGGACAGGGTTCAATCAGCCCCAGCATTTT

d_call: TRBD1
clone_size: NA
j_call: TRBJ2-5
v_call: TRBV7-9
cdr3_aa: CASSLGTGRETQYF
cdr3_nt: TGTGCCAGCAGCTTAGGGACAGGGAGGGAGACCCAGTACTTC

d_call: TRBD1
clone_size: NA
j_call: TRBJ2-7
v_call: TRBV5-5
cdr3_aa: CASSLPGQGYEQYF
cdr3_nt: TGTGCCAGCAGCTTGCCGGGACAGGGCTACGAGCAGTACTTC

d_call: NA
clone_size: NA
j_call: TRBJ1-1
v_call: TRBV28
cdr3_aa: CASSPFPVLNTEAFF
cdr3_nt: TGTGCCAGCAGCCCTTTTCCGGTACTAAACACTGAAGCTTTCTTT

d_call: TRBD1
clone_size: NA
j_call: TRBJ1-1
v_call: TRBV10-3
cdr3_aa: CATQGVQNTEAFF
cdr3_nt: TGTGCCACACAGGGGGTTCAAAACACTGAAGCTTTCTTT

d_call: TRBD1
clone_size: NA
j_call: TRBJ1-3
v_call: TRBV30
cdr3_aa: CAWSNRDRSSGNTIYF
cdr3_nt: TGTGCCTGGAGTAACCGGGACAGGAGCTCTGGAAACACCATATATTTT

d_call: NA
clone_size: NA
j_call: TRBJ2-7
v_call: TRBV27
cdr3_aa: CASSFPSSYEQYF
cdr3_nt: TGTGCCAGCAGTTTCCCCAGCTCCTACGAGCAGTACTTC

d_call: TRBD2
clone_size: NA
j_call: TRBJ2-4
v_call: TRBV4-2
cdr3_aa: CASSQETTSGRNIQYF
cdr3_nt: TGTGCCAGCAGCCAAGAAACGACTAGCGGGAGAAACATTCAGTACTTC

d_call: NA
clone_size: NA
j_call: TRBJ2-5
v_call: TRBV10-2
cdr3_aa: CASSDEGVETQYF
cdr3_nt: TGCGCCAGCAGTGACGAGGGAGTGGAGACCCAGTACTTC

d_call: TRBD2
clone_size: NA
j_call: TRBJ2-3
v_call: TRBV5-4
cdr3_aa: CASSTTSGSSDTQYF
cdr3_nt: TGTGCCAGCAGCACTACTAGCGGGAGTTCAGATACGCAGTATTTT

d_call: TRBD1
clone_size: once
j_call: TRBJ1-2
v_call: TRBV6-4
cdr3_aa: CASSDPGQGGYTF
cdr3_nt: TGTGCCAGCAGTGACCCTGGACAGGGTGGCTACACCTTC

d_call: NA
clone_size: NA
j_call: TRBJ2-3
v_call: TRBV2
cdr3_aa: CASRGDSTDTQYF
cdr3_nt: TGTGCCAGCAGGGGGGACTCTACAGATACGCAGTATTTT

d_call: NA
clone_size: NA
j_call: TRBJ2-1
v_call: TRBV7-9
cdr3_aa: CASSAGTGAGHNEQFF
cdr3_nt: TGTGCCAGCAGCGCGGGGACGGGAGCCGGCCACAATGAGCAGTTCTTC

d_call: NA
clone_size: NA
j_call: TRBJ2-1
v_call: TRBV27
cdr3_aa: CASSFISDNEQFF
cdr3_nt: TGTGCCAGCAGTTTCATTAGCGATAATGAGCAGTTCTTC

d_call: TRBD1
clone_size: NA
j_call: TRBJ2-2
v_call: TRBV25-1
cdr3_aa: CASSRDRGFTGELFF
cdr3_nt: TGTGCCAGCAGCCGTGACAGGGGTTTTACCGGGGAGCTGTTTTTT

d_call: NA
clone_size: NA
j_call: TRBJ2-7
v_call: TRBV4-2
cdr3_aa: CASRQEAFGQFYYEQYF
cdr3_nt: TGTGCCAGCAGACAAGAAGCTTTCGGACAGTTTTACTACGAGCAGTACTTC

d_call: NA
clone_size: NA
j_call: TRBJ1-1
v_call: TRBV6-5
cdr3_aa: CASSYSRRDTEAFF
cdr3_nt: TGTGCCAGCAGTTACTCGAGGAGGGACACTGAAGCTTTCTTT

d_call: NA
clone_size: once
j_call: TRBJ1-6
v_call: TRBV7-6
cdr3_aa: CASSLWGGNSPLHF
cdr3_nt: TGTGCCAGCAGTTTATGGGGGGGGAATTCACCCCTCCACTTT

d_call: NA
clone_size: NA
j_call: TRBJ2-5
v_call: TRBV7-6
cdr3_aa: CASSLRRTAISQTQYF
cdr3_nt: TGTGCCAGCAGCTTAAGAAGAACTGCCATTTCGCAGACCCAGTACTTC

d_call: NA
clone_size: NA
j_call: TRBJ1-5
v_call: TRBV4-1
cdr3_aa: CASSQDSVFQPQHF
cdr3_nt: TGCGCCAGCAGCCAAGATTCAGTCTTCCAGCCCCAGCATTTT

d_call: TRBD1
clone_size: NA
j_call: TRBJ1-3
v_call: TRBV11-1
cdr3_aa: CASSYGQGSSGNTIYF
cdr3_nt: TGTGCCAGCAGCTACGGACAGGGGAGCTCTGGAAACACCATATATTTT

d_call: NA
clone_size: NA
j_call: TRBJ1-1
v_call: TRBV6-1
cdr3_aa: CASSEWGQNTEAFF
cdr3_nt: TGTGCCAGCAGTGAATGGGGACAGAACACTGAAGCTTTCTTT

d_call: TRBD2
clone_size: NA
j_call: TRBJ2-3
v_call: TRBV27
cdr3_aa: CASSSPLAGARGTQYF
cdr3_nt: TGTGCCAGCAGTTCACCGCTAGCGGGGGCCCGAGGTACGCAGTATTTT

d_call: TRBD1
clone_size: NA
j_call: TRBJ1-3
v_call: TRBV4-1
cdr3_aa: CASSQDGRGGYGNTIYF
cdr3_nt: TGCGCCAGCAGCCAAGACGGGAGAGGGGGCTATGGAAACACCATATATTTT

d_call: TRBD2
clone_size: NA
j_call: TRBJ2-7
v_call: TRBV28
cdr3_aa: CASTRTSGESYEQYF
cdr3_nt: TGTGCCAGCACACGGACTAGCGGGGAGTCCTACGAGCAGTACTTC

d_call: TRBD1
clone_size: NA
j_call: TRBJ2-4
v_call: TRBV5-1
cdr3_aa: CASSRNTGGNIQYF
cdr3_nt: TGCGCCAGCAGCCGCAATACAGGGGGCAACATTCAGTACTTC

d_call: NA
clone_size: NA
j_call: TRBJ2-3
v_call: TRBV9
cdr3_aa: CASSVFRSTDTQYF
cdr3_nt: TGTGCCAGCAGCGTATTCCGGAGCACAGATACGCAGTATTTT

d_call: TRBD1
clone_size: NA
j_call: TRBJ2-2
v_call: TRBV5-1
cdr3_aa: CASSFYRGPYTGELFF
cdr3_nt: TGCGCCAGCAGCTTTTACAGGGGGCCGTACACCGGGGAGCTGTTTTTT

d_call: NA
clone_size: NA
j_call: TRBJ1-6
v_call: TRBV28
cdr3_aa: CASSIGQSTYNSPLHF
cdr3_nt: TGTGCCAGCAGCATTGGACAGTCCACCTATAATTCACCCCTCCACTTT

d_call: TRBD2
clone_size: NA
j_call: TRBJ2-5
v_call: TRBV7-2
cdr3_aa: CASSLVAGGPQETQYF
cdr3_nt: TGTGCCAGCAGCTTAGTAGCGGGAGGGCCGCAAGAGACCCAGTACTTC

d_call: NA
clone_size: NA
j_call: TRBJ2-7
v_call: TRBV4-2
cdr3_aa: CASSPGLRGLPGQYF
cdr3_nt: TGTGCCAGCAGCCCGGGACTCCGGGGCCTCCCGGGGCAGTACTTC

d_call: NA
clone_size: NA
j_call: TRBJ2-3
v_call: TRBV5-1
cdr3_aa: CASSKQGPSTDTQYF
cdr3_nt: TGCGCCAGCAGCAAGCAGGGGCCGAGCACAGATACGCAGTATTTT

d_call: TRBD1
clone_size: NA
j_call: TRBJ2-1
v_call: TRBV18
cdr3_aa: CASSPIPGQESYNEQFF
cdr3_nt: TGTGCCAGCTCACCAATCCCGGGACAGGAGAGCTACAATGAGCAGTTCTTC

d_call: TRBD2
clone_size: NA
j_call: TRBJ2-7
v_call: TRBV7-2
cdr3_aa: CASSLARKPSSGGAYEQYF
cdr3_nt: TGTGCCAGCAGCTTAGCCCGAAAACCTTCTAGCGGGGGGGCCTACGAGCAGTACTTC

d_call: TRBD1
clone_size: many
j_call: TRBJ1-2
v_call: TRBV6-1
cdr3_aa: CASSGGQGEWYGYTF
cdr3_nt: TGTGCCAGCAGTGGTGGACAGGGGGAATGGTATGGCTACACCTTC

d_call: NA
clone_size: once
j_call: TRBJ2-5
v_call: TRBV15
cdr3_aa: CATSRDLSGVHEGETQYF
cdr3_nt: TGTGCCACCTCCAGGGATTTGTCGGGAGTCCACGAGGGAGAGACCCAGTACTTC

d_call: NA
clone_size: once
j_call: TRBJ1-1
v_call: TRBV23-1
cdr3_aa: CASSQSAAGAAEAFF
cdr3_nt: TGCGCCAGCAGTCAATCGGCAGCGGGGGCGGCTGAAGCTTTCTTT

d_call: NA
clone_size: NA
j_call: TRBJ2-3
v_call: TRBV7-2
cdr3_aa: CASSLGGELFHTQYF
cdr3_nt: TGTGCCAGCAGCTTAGGAGGAGAGCTTTTTCATACGCAGTATTTT

d_call: NA
clone_size: NA
j_call: TRBJ1-2
v_call: TRBV19
cdr3_aa: CASTTSGGGQTTNYGYTF
cdr3_nt: TGTGCCAGTACGACCTCCGGCGGCGGACAGACGACTAACTATGGCTACACCTTC

d_call: TRBD1
clone_size: NA
j_call: TRBJ2-7
v_call: TRBV28
cdr3_aa: CASLGQGIAYEQYF
cdr3_nt: TGTGCCAGCTTGGGACAGGGGATAGCCTACGAGCAGTACTTC